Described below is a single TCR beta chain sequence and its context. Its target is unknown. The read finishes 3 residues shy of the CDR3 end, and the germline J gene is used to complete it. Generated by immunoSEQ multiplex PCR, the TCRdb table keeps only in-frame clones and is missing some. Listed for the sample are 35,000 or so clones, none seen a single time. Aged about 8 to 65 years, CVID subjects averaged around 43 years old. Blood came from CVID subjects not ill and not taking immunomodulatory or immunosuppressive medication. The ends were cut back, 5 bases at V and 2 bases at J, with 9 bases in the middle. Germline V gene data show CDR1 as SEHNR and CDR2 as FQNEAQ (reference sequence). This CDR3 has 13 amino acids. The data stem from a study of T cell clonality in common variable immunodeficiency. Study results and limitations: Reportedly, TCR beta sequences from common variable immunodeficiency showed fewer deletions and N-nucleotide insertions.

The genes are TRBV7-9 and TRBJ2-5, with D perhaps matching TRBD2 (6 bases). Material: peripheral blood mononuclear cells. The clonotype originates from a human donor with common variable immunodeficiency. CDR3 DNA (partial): TGTGCCAGCAGCACGGGGGATCAAGAGACC. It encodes CASSTGDQET. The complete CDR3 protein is CASSTGDQETQYF. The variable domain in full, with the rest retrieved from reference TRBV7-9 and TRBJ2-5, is DTGVSQNPRHKITKRGQNVTFRCDPISEHNRLYWYRQTLGQGPEFLTYFQNEAQLEKSRLLSDRFSAERPKGSFSTLEIQRTEQGDSAMYLCASSTGDQETQYFGPGTRLLVL.